These 21 T cell receptor beta chains came from one sample sequenced in a study of T cell clusters in autoimmune cytopenias. Each sample's input was roughly 270 ng genomic DNA, some 38,000 genome equivalents. One tube held mixed TRB-A and TRB-B primer pools for touch-down PCR. Reanalyzing the multiplex PCR reads, TCRdb keeps one entry per CDR3 protein, without DNA. This sample contains around 3,200 distinct CDR3 sequences. The sample consisted of peripheral blood. All receptors derive from a human donor with an autoimmune cytopenia or autoimmune hepatitis (not recorded which).

This clonotype is labeled medium-sized based on frequency. V usage is TRBV19 and J usage is TRBJ1-2; checking the TCRdb D call of TRBD1 is not possible without DNA. CDR3 size: 13 residues. Germline-derived CDR1 and CDR2 are LNHDA and SQIVND (reference sequence). CDR3 sequence reads: CASSRTAGYGYTF.

Its frequency marks this clonotype as medium-sized. This chain joins TRBV19 and TRBJ1-6; checking the TCRdb D call of TRBD1 is not possible without DNA. The CDR3 runs 14 residues. CDR1 LNHDA and CDR2 SQIVND come from the germline V gene (reference sequence). Here the CDR3 reads CASTPYGTGLPLHF.

By frequency, this clonotype is large. V and J are TRBV13 and TRBJ2-7. This CDR3 is 14 amino acids long. Germline assignment: CDR1 PRHDT and CDR2 FYEKMQ (reference sequence). The CDR3 sequence: CASSLGTESYEQYF.

The CDR3 here is CASYAPGLVTEAFF. The chain couples TRBV6-5 to TRBJ1-1; TCRdb calls TRBD1, which cannot be checked without DNA. The CDR3 runs 14 residues. In germline, CDR1 is MNHEY, CDR2 SVGAGI.

The V and J genes are TRBV6-2 or TRBV6-3 and TRBJ1-5. The CDR3 loop spans 12 amino acids. CDR1 is MNHEY and CDR2 is SVGEGT in the germline V gene. The CDR3 loop reads CASSYSIQPQHF.

By frequency, this clonotype registers large. The chain employs TRBV29-1 and TRBJ1-2; TCRdb returns TRBD1, unconfirmable since there is no DNA. This CDR3 has 14 residues. Germline lookup yields CDR1 SQVTM and CDR2 ANQGSEA. The chain's CDR3 is CSVMGGLIGDGYTF.

The gene calls are TRBV24-1 and TRBJ2-6; TCRdb's assignment of TRBD2 cannot be checked, as there is no DNA. Per the germline V gene, CDR1 is KGHDR and CDR2 is SFDVKD. This CDR3 has 17 amino acids. The CDR3 is CATSGQGLSSGANVLTF.

This sequence joins TRBV6-2 or TRBV6-3 and TRBJ1-1. The CDR3 totals 17 residues. The germline V gene encodes CDR1 MNHEY and CDR2 SVGEGT. The CDR3 sequence: CASSYDAVVGFESEAFF.

CDR3 residues: CASSFGTGDGNTIYF. The chain combines TRBV5-6 with TRBJ1-3; TCRdb's assignment of TRBD1 cannot be checked, as there is no DNA. Germline V gene data show CDR1 as SGHDT and CDR2 as YYEEEE. The CDR3 runs to 15 residues.

The CDR3 sequence is CASSSGTGLYNEQFF. The chain has TRBV11-3 and TRBJ2-1; lacking DNA, the TRBD1 call made by TCRdb goes unchecked. CDR1 is SGHNT, CDR2 YENEEA, per germline. This CDR3 has 15 amino acids.

J is TRBJ2-3 and V is TRBV19; TCRdb reports TRBD1, a call that lacks DNA to check it against. Per the germline V gene, CDR1 is LNHDA and CDR2 is SQIVND (reference sequence). The CDR3 is 14 amino acids. CDR3 protein: CASRARDRRDTQYF.

The J gene is TRBJ1-2, the V gene TRBV6-5; TCRdb designates TRBD1, a call that cannot be tested without DNA. The CDR3 covers 14 residues. In germline, CDR1 is MNHEY, CDR2 SVGAGI. The CDR3 is CASSLVGQGAGYTF.

The chain links TRBV6-5 to TRBJ1-4. This CDR3 has 15 amino acids. Germline V gene lookup returns CDR1 MNHEY and CDR2 SVGAGI. The CDR3 is CASSDVSRGGEKLFF.

This rearrangement joins TRBV30 to TRBJ1-1. Germline V lookup: CDR1 GTSNPN, CDR2 SVGIG (reference sequence). This CDR3 is 15 amino acids long. CDR3 loop: CAWSVPGLKNTEAFF.

V gene TRBV5-6 combines with J gene TRBJ2-7; TCRdb's D gene call, TRBD2, goes unchecked for lack of DNA. The CDR3 is 11 residues long. Germline V lookup: CDR1 SGHDT, CDR2 YYEEEE. This CDR3 reads CASTAGRRKYF.

According to its frequency, this clonotype is medium-sized. The V call is TRBV11-3, the J call TRBJ1-2; the D call from TCRdb, TRBD1, cannot be confirmed without DNA. Germline CDR1 reads SGHNT; CDR2 reads YENEEA. The CDR3 totals 14 residues. CDR3 sequence: CASSFLQGELGYTF.

By frequency, this clonotype registers medium-sized. The rearrangement uses TRBV6-5 and TRBJ1-1. Germline loops: CDR1 MNHEY, CDR2 SVGAGI. This CDR3 spans 13 amino acids. The CDR3 spells CASSYEGSLGAFF.

This clonotype is deemed medium-sized (0.01 to 0.1%) by its frequency. The chain employs TRBV11-3 and TRBJ2-3; the TRBD1 assignment by TCRdb is unverifiable without DNA. Germline V CDR1 and CDR2: SGHNT, YENEEA. This CDR3 contains 15 residues. The CDR3 is CASSQTGLAADTQYF.

Considering frequency, this clonotype is medium-sized. The V and J genes are TRBV19 and TRBJ1-3. This CDR3 is 14 amino acids long. Looked up from germline, CDR1 is LNHDA and CDR2 is SQIVND (reference sequence). CDR3 region: CASSISTPGNTIYF.

This clonotype is labeled medium-sized based on frequency. The chain links TRBV6-5 to TRBJ1-2; TCRdb indicates TRBD1, and absent DNA this call remains unverified. The CDR3 length is 14 residues. The germline V gene has CDR1 MNHEY and CDR2 SVGAGI. CDR3 sequence: CASSWDGGARGYTF.

This clonotype registers medium-sized (0.01 to 0.1%) by frequency. The chain is built from TRBV27 and TRBJ2-6; TCRdb lists TRBD1, though no DNA is available to test this call. CDR1 is MNHEY, CDR2 SMNVEV, per germline (reference sequence). The CDR3 covers 17 residues. The CDR3 sequence is CASSRGQGISGANVLTF.